This TCR beta chain is drawn from a study of human T cells and chemical hapten exposure. Each CDR3 protein gets one entry after TCRdb re-called the RACE reads with MiXCR. The sample includes approximately 73,000 distinct CDR3 sequences, around a tenth of them seen just once. Study results and limitations: PT1 expanded TCR counts and patch test score correlated positively.

Noted time point: patch test 1, 2 weeks after DPC sensitization. Treatment denoted: therapeutic diphenylcyclopropenone sensitization with weekly scalp DPC. This clonotype was observed at least ten times. Antigen unknown. The sequence was collected from a woman between 45 and 60 years old with alopecia areata. Some clones in this sample may be carry-over from other donors' samples. Sequencing used whole blood, obtained in connection with sensitization to the hapten diphenylcyclopropenone (DPC).

CDR3 sequence reads: CASRGGRTHNEQFF. For the CDR3, the DNA is TGTGCCAGCCGAGGCGGGAGAACCCACAATGAGCAGTTCTTC. The chain links TRBV7-2 to TRBJ2-1; 7 nucleotides align to TRBD2. This CDR3 is built from 14 residues. J gave up 5 bases and V 8 bases, and 9 bases lay outside the gene matches. Germline V CDR1 and CDR2: SGHTA, FQGNSA. Drawing the rest from reference TRBV7-2 and TRBJ2-1, the complete variable domain is GAGVSQSPSNKVTEKGKDVELRCDPISGHTALYWYRQSLGQGLEFLIYFQGNSAPDKSGLPSDRFSAERTGGSVSTLTIQRTQQEDSAVYLCASRGGRTHNEQFFGPGTRLTVL.